The 18 T cell receptor beta chains below come from one sample, sequenced in a study of cytomegalovirus exposure and HLA in healthy donors. PCR involved 60 Vbeta and 13 Jbeta primers. The data were produced by immunoSEQ multiplex PCR, yet TCRdb's version contains in-frame clones alone and is incomplete. The sample data list around 80,000 clones. What was sequenced was PBMCs. The receptor set was obtained from a boy aged 10-17 years in good health and CMV-seronegative.

The V gene is TRBV19, the J gene TRBJ1-4, with D uncertain. V dropped 6 bases and J dropped 7 bases, with 12 bases sitting between them. CDR3 length: 13 amino acids. CDR1 is LNHDA and CDR2 is SQIVND in the germline V gene (reference sequence). CDR3 region: CASSPAGTEKLFF. The CDR3 bases are TGTGCCAGTAGCCCGGCGGGAACTGAAAAACTGTTTTTT.

CDR3 nucleotides: TGCGCCAGCAGCCTAGGGACAGGGGGTTCGCAGCCCCAGCATTTT. The encoded protein is CASSLGTGGSQPQHF. The chain links TRBV5-1 to TRBJ1-5; 11 bases are shared with TRBD1. This CDR3 has 15 amino acids. Germline-derived CDR1 and CDR2 are SGHRS and YFSETQ. V trimming: 4 bases; J trimming: 7 bases; junction bases outside the gene matches: 7. Filled out from reference TRBV5-1 and TRBJ1-5, the complete variable domain reads KAGVTQTPRYLIKTRGQQVTLSCSPISGHRSVSWYQQTPGQGLQFLFEYFSETQRNKGNFPGRFSGRQFSNSRSEMNVSTLELGDSALYLCASSLGTGGSQPQHFGDGTRLSIL.

The chain has TRBV5-8 and TRBJ1-4; 9 bases are shared with TRBD1. Per the germline V gene, CDR1 is SGHTS and CDR2 is YDEGEE. The length of the CDR3 is 16 residues. Unmatched junction bases numbered 7, after V lost 1 base and J lost 6 bases. CDR3 amino acids: CASSLIRDRVDEKLFF. The CDR3 DNA is TGTGCCAGCAGCTTGATCCGGGACAGGGTCGATGAAAAACTGTTTTTT.

The V gene is TRBV7-2, the J gene TRBJ2-7; 7 bases align to TRBD1. J gave up 1 base and V 5 bases, and 8 bases lay outside the gene matches. The CDR3 runs 15 residues. Germline values: CDR1 SGHTA, CDR2 FQGNSA. CDR3 in DNA: TGTGCCAGCAGCCCTACTAACAGGGGTTCCTACGAGCAGTACTTC. Encoded protein: CASSPTNRGSYEQYF.

The genes are TRBV29-1 and TRBJ2-1, with a possible D match to TRBD1 (6 bases). Germline V gene data show CDR1 as SQVTM and CDR2 as ANQGSEA. This CDR3 has 11 amino acids. The ends were cut back, 5 bases at V and 11 bases at J, with 13 bases in the middle. The CDR3 reads CSVPTGTKQFF. CDR3 nucleotide sequence: TGCAGCGTTCCTACGGGGACAAAGCAGTTCTTC.

This chain links TRBV6-1 with TRBJ1-2; D gene unclear. Germline-derived CDR1 and CDR2 are MNHNS and SASEGT. The CDR3 loop spans 14 amino acids. V was clipped by 6 bases and J by 3 bases, with 14 bases between them. The CDR3 nucleotides read TGTGCCAGCAGCCTCTTCGACCGGGACTATGGCTACACCTTC. Protein product: CASSLFDRDYGYTF.

V and J are TRBV7-8 and TRBJ2-1; TRBD2 matches at 10 bases. V lost 0 bases to trimming and J lost 11 bases; unmatched junction nucleotides: 1. Germline assignment: CDR1 SGHVS and CDR2 FQNEAQ. CDR3 length: 13 amino acids. CDR3 sequence reads: CASSLATSGKQFF. The CDR3 coding sequence is TGTGCCAGCAGCTTAGCAACTAGCGGGAAGCAGTTCTTC.

The V and J genes are TRBV7-9 and TRBJ2-7, with D unresolved. The CDR3 runs to 12 residues. Per the germline V gene, CDR1 is SEHNR and CDR2 is FQNEAQ (reference sequence). With 5 bases removed from V and 9 bases from J, the gap between germline ends came to 14 bases. CDR3 in DNA: TGTGCCAGCAGCACGGGTTCTCTAGGGCAGTACTTC. Translating gives CASSTGSLGQYF.

The chain employs TRBV6-1 and TRBJ1-5; D not resolved. The CDR3 length is 14 residues. Trimming took 4 bases from V and 7 from J, leaving 14 bases between them. Germline-derived CDR1 and CDR2 are MNHNS and SASEGT. This chain's CDR3 is CASSGRGGVQPQHF. CDR3 sequence (DNA): TGTGCCAGCAGTGGGAGAGGAGGTGTACAGCCCCAGCATTTT.

The chain uses TRBV7-9 and TRBJ2-5; a weak D match, TRBD1 (5 bases). Trimming removed 5 bases from V and 0 bases from J, with 13 bases in between. CDR3 length: 15 residues. Germline CDR1 is SEHNR and CDR2 is FQNEAQ (reference sequence). CDR3 residues: CASSPQSGNQETQYF. The CDR3 DNA reads TGTGCCAGCAGCCCCCAATCAGGGAACCAAGAGACCCAGTACTTC.

The V call is TRBV5-4, the J call TRBJ2-7; perhaps TRBD2 as D (6 bases). V lost 0 bases to trimming and J lost 2 bases, with 9 bases between them. Per germline, CDR1 SGHNT and CDR2 YYREEE (reference sequence). The CDR3 is 14 residues long. Written as DNA, the CDR3 is TGTGCCAGCAGCTTGGAACCGGGGGCCTACGAGCAGTACTTC. This encodes CASSLEPGAYEQYF.

This chain connects TRBV6-5 to TRBJ2-5, with D possibly matching TRBD2 (5 bases). The CDR3 sequence is 13 residues long. Germline V gives CDR1 MNHEY, CDR2 SVGAGI. V shed 6 bases and J shed 2 bases, with 10 bases lying between them. This CDR3 is CASSRGEQETQYF. The CDR3 nucleotides read TGTGCCAGCAGCCGGGGTGAGCAAGAGACCCAGTACTTC.

The chain carries TRBV5-1 and TRBJ2-2; 11 bases are shared with TRBD2. CDR1 is SGHRS, CDR2 YFSETQ, per germline. This CDR3 is built from 18 residues. The V gene end was trimmed by 2 bases and the J gene end by 3 bases; junction bases not matched to a gene: 9. CDR3 DNA: TGCGCCAGCAGCTTTTGGGTAGCGGGGGGGCCGGACACCGGGGAGCTGTTTTTT. Translating it yields CASSFWVAGGPDTGELFF.

The V and J genes are TRBV6-5 and TRBJ2-7; 7 nucleotides match TRBD2. In germline, CDR1 is MNHEY, CDR2 SVGAGI. V trimming: 0 bases; J trimming: 4 bases; junction bases outside the gene matches: 6. The CDR3 covers 15 residues. This chain's CDR3 is CASSYSSSGAYEQYF. CDR3 in DNA: TGTGCCAGCAGTTACTCGTCTAGCGGTGCGTACGAGCAGTACTTC.

The chain carries TRBV7-6 and TRBJ2-3; D ambiguous. Germline V gene data show CDR1 as SGHVS and CDR2 as FNYEAQ. Trimming left V 1 base short and J 2 bases short, with 10 bases between. The CDR3 is made up of 15 amino acids. For the CDR3, the DNA is TGTGCCAGCAGCTTAGTAGGCAGGCTCACAGATACGCAGTATTTT. Residues: CASSLVGRLTDTQYF.

V and J are TRBV5-1 and TRBJ2-7; D not resolved. There are 14 residues in the CDR3. Between the trimmed V and J ends, which lost 0 bases and 2 bases, there was a span of 9 bases. Germline V lookup: CDR1 SGHRS, CDR2 YFSETQ. The CDR3 bases are TGCGCCAGCAGCTTGGATGGCATTCCCTACGAGCAGTACTTC. This encodes CASSLDGIPYEQYF.

The V call is TRBV6-1, the J call TRBJ1-1; 7 bases agree with TRBD1. V lost 11 bases to trimming and J lost 0 bases; unmatched junction nucleotides: 6. The CDR3 is made up of 13 amino acids. CDR1 and CDR2 (germline): MNHNS, SASEGT. In DNA form, the CDR3 reads TGTGCCGGCGGGACAGCCATGAACACTGAAGCTTTCTTT. Its translation: CAGGTAMNTEAFF.

This chain links TRBV5-1 with TRBJ2-1, with unresolved D. The CDR3 is 15 residues long. The germline gives CDR1 SGHRS, CDR2 YFSETQ. V was trimmed by 5 bases and J by 0 bases, leaving 12 bases between them. Here the CDR3 DNA reads TGCGCCAGCAGATCAGACACGTACTCCTACAATGAGCAGTTCTTC. Translating it yields CASRSDTYSYNEQFF.